This T cell receptor (beta chain) was sequenced in a study of response to subunit inactivated influenza vaccine. Study-wide findings and caveats: Seasonal influenza vaccination, on each occasion, was suggested by the authors to recruit few new T cells.

V was trimmed by 8 bases and J by 0 bases, leaving 12 bases between them. Germline loops: CDR1 SEHNR, CDR2 FQNEAQ (reference sequence). The CDR3 has 14 residues. TCRdb processed the RT-PCR reads anew with MiXCR; each CDR3 protein has one entry. The sample includes 400,000 to 650,000 distinct CDR3 sequences, about 7.2% of them seen just once. This clonotype has at least ten counts. Its specificity is unknown. The chain employs TRBV7-9 and TRBJ2-3; weak D call: TRBD2 (6 bases). The sequence was collected from a man between 50 and 69 years old who received an inactivated influenza vaccine. This specimen was PBMCs from blood, taken approximately 25 months after vaccination. Here the CDR3 reads CASDSGPSTDTQYF. The CDR3 nucleotides read TGTGCCAGCGATAGCGGTCCTAGCACAGATACGCAGTATTTT.